This record concerns one T cell receptor (beta chain) sequence. As processed by the authors: Estimates of nucleated cell counts were drawn from the amplification of reference gene primers. Generated by immunoSEQ multiplex PCR, the TCRdb table keeps only in-frame clones and is missing some. The V and J calls and clone size were taken over from that table, and D and trimming were inferred from the DNA. The table lists 140,000 to 150,000 clones, around 83% of them singletons, with roughly 10% in the top ten. This entry is derived from a study of blood T cell repertoires in COVID-19. Overall study context: The samples span acute and convalescent COVID-19 from the United States, Italy and Spain. PBMCs, B-cell-depleted T cells, or T cells provided the cDNA or gDNA that made up the material.

Per germline, CDR1 SGHTA and CDR2 FQGNSA. Between the trimmed V and J ends, which lost 5 bases and 4 bases, there was a span of 6 bases. The CDR3 extends over 12 amino acids. Sequenced input: peripheral blood. The J gene is TRBJ1-5, the V gene TRBV7-2; the D is unclear. This TCR derives from a man aged 60-69 years with active or convalescent COVID-19. The chain's CDR3 is CASSILNQPQHF. For the CDR3, the DNA is TGTGCCAGCAGCATATTAAATCAGCCCCAGCATTTT.